Shown below are 17 T cell receptor beta chains from a single sample sequenced in a study of neurological immune-mediated disorders. One entry per CDR3 protein, called by TCRdb with MiXCR from the 5' RACE reads. Among more than 40,000 distinct CDR3 sequences, 2.5% to 3.5% were seen once, and the ten largest hold approximately 15%. Sample: PBMCs. These receptor sequences come from a woman in her 50s with multiple sclerosis.

Worth noting for this clonotype: Just one base apart from a much larger clone, this may be a read error. The rearrangement links TRBV2 to TRBJ2-7, with D unclear. Per germline, CDR1 SNHLY and CDR2 FYNNEI. This CDR3 is 11 amino acids long. V lost 2 bases and J lost 7, with 6 bases in between. DNA for the CDR3: TGTGCCAGCAGTGAATGGAAGGAGCAGTACTTC. This codes for CASSEWKEQYF.

Many counts were recorded for this clonotype. The chain is built from TRBV5-1 and TRBJ2-1, with D unresolved. From germline, CDR1 is SGHRS and CDR2 YFSETQ. This CDR3 is 14 amino acids long. Trimming removed 3 bases from V and 2 bases from J, with 9 bases in between. CDR3 nucleotides: TGCGCCAGCAGCTCTCAGGAGCCCTACAATGAGCAGTTCTTC. Protein: CASSSQEPYNEQFF.

Many counts were recorded for this clonotype. The gene calls are TRBV5-1 and TRBJ2-1, with 8 nucleotides matching TRBD1. Germline assignment: CDR1 SGHRS and CDR2 YFSETQ. CDR3 length: 14 residues. Losses at the gene ends were 4 bases for V and 10 bases for J; bases not matched to a gene: 10. This CDR3 reads CASSLGTGGYEQFF. CDR3 in DNA: TGCGCCAGCAGCCTAGGGACAGGCGGGTACGAGCAGTTCTTC.

Ten or more counts support this clonotype. The chain combines TRBV7-9 with TRBJ1-1; D is unclear. The V end was cut by 1 base, the J end by 1 base, with 13 bases between. The CDR3 is 16 residues long. From germline, CDR1 is SEHNR and CDR2 FQNEAQ (reference sequence). DNA for the CDR3: TGTGCCAGCAGCTTAGTGTGGTCCAGGAGGAACACTGAAGCTTTCTTT. It translates to CASSLVWSRRNTEAFF.

J is TRBJ2-5 and V is TRBV11-2; D may match TRBD1 or TRBD2 (5 bases each). This CDR3 contains 15 residues. Germline V gene data show CDR1 as SGHAT and CDR2 as FQNNGV. The ends were cut back, 1 base at V and 1 base at J, with 10 bases in the middle. In DNA, the CDR3 is TGTGCCAGCAGCTTAGCCGGGACCTTCCAAGAGACCCAGTACTTC. As protein: CASSLAGTFQETQYF.

This clonotype has ten or more counts. This chain connects TRBV27 to TRBJ1-2; D is possibly TRBD1 (5 bases). From germline, CDR1 is MNHEY and CDR2 SMNVEV (reference sequence). Trimming stripped 4 bases from V and 8 bases from J, with 14 bases between. This CDR3 comprises 13 residues. CDR3 in amino acids: CASSWGTRGGYTF. For the CDR3, the DNA is TGTGCCAGCAGTTGGGGGACCCGGGGAGGCTACACCTTC.

This clonotype was detected ten times or more. The chain is built from TRBV7-2 and TRBJ1-1; D uncertain. The V end was cut by 5 bases, the J end by 0 bases, with 13 bases between. The CDR3 consists of 15 residues. In germline, CDR1 is SGHTA, CDR2 FQGNSA. Written as DNA, the CDR3 is TGTGCCAGCAGCCAAGGGAGTCTGTTGAACACTGAAGCTTTCTTT. This gives the protein CASSQGSLLNTEAFF.

This clonotype was found many times. The V call is TRBV5-1, the J call TRBJ2-1, with 10 bases that match TRBD2. The CDR3 runs to 16 residues. Losses at the gene ends were 6 bases for V and 4 bases for J; bases not matched to a gene: 10. Germline-derived CDR1 and CDR2 are SGHRS and YFSETQ. CDR3 nucleotide sequence: TGCGCCAGCACACTCTGGGCAGCGGGAGGGTACAATGAGCAGTTCTTC. Protein sequence: CASTLWAAGGYNEQFF.

This clonotype was counted many times. The V gene is TRBV2, the J gene TRBJ2-5, with D perhaps assigned TRBD1 or TRBD2 (5 bases each). Trimming took 6 bases from V and 5 from J, leaving 16 bases between them. The CDR3 is made up of 14 amino acids. From germline, CDR1 is SNHLY and CDR2 FYNNEI. In DNA form, the CDR3 reads TGTGCCAGCAGGAGGACACAAGGCGGGGAGACCCAGTACTTC. This gives the protein CASRRTQGGETQYF.

This clonotype was seen ten or more times. The chain has TRBV20-1 and TRBJ1-1; TRBD1 is a possible D gene (5 bases). V was trimmed by 5 bases and J by 0 bases, leaving 10 bases between them. In germline, CDR1 is DFQATT, CDR2 SNEGSKA (reference sequence). The CDR3 covers 13 residues. In DNA, the CDR3 is TGCAGTGCTGGGACCGGTATGAACACTGAAGCTTTCTTT. Encoded protein: CSAGTGMNTEAFF.

The table lists this clonotype with many counts. The chain recombines TRBV5-1 with TRBJ2-2, with TRBD1 as a possible D gene (6 bases). Trimming stripped 3 bases from V and 0 bases from J, with 9 bases between. CDR1 SGHRS and CDR2 YFSETQ come from the germline V gene. The CDR3 runs 15 residues. The CDR3 protein is CASSYGTTNTGELFF. The CDR3 bases are TGCGCCAGCAGCTACGGGACAACGAACACCGGGGAGCTGTTTTTT. The full variable domain, in which reference TRBV5-1 and TRBJ2-2 provide the parts outside the CDR3, is KAGVTQTPRYLIKTRGQQVTLSCSPISGHRSVSWYQQTPGQGLQFLFEYFSETQRNKGNFPGRFSGRQFSNSRSEMNVSTLELGDSALYLCASSYGTTNTGELFFGEGSRLTVL.

The sample holds many counts of this clonotype. V is TRBV5-1 and J is TRBJ1-4, with D maybe TRBD1 (6 bases). The germline V gene has CDR1 SGHRS and CDR2 YFSETQ. The CDR3 loop spans 16 amino acids. V lost 4 bases and J lost 4, with 17 bases in between. For the CDR3, the DNA is TGCGCCAGCAGCCCCCGGTGGGGGGCAGGTAATGAAAAACTGTTTTTT. Translation gives CASSPRWGAGNEKLFF.

This clonotype appeared many times. The J gene is TRBJ2-5, the V gene TRBV5-1; D tentatively reads TRBD1 or TRBD2 (5 bases each). The germline V gene encodes CDR1 SGHRS and CDR2 YFSETQ. Trimming removed 4 bases from V and 5 bases from J, with 15 bases in between. The CDR3 contains 14 residues. CDR3 DNA: TGCGCCAGCAGCCTAGGGGAGTTCTTGGAGACCCAGTACTTC. Translated, it gives CASSLGEFLETQYF.

With regard to this clonotype: A single base separates this from a much larger clone, so it may be a read error. Likely a read error: the CDR3 ends without its conserved phenylalanine or tryptophan. V and J are TRBV12-3 or TRBV12-4 and TRBJ2-1; a possible D gene is TRBD2 (6 bases). The CDR3 loop spans 15 amino acids. V gave up 2 bases and J gave up 7 bases, with 15 bases separating them. The CDR3 DNA is TGTGCCAGCAGTTTAACGCCGACTGGGAGGAATGAGCAGTTCTGC. As protein: CASSLTPTGRNEQFC.

Many counts were recorded for this clonotype. The chain combines TRBV20-1 with TRBJ2-1, with 8 positions matching TRBD2. The V gene end was trimmed by 0 bases and the J gene end by 4 bases; junction bases not matched to a gene: 14. The CDR3 extends over 18 amino acids. CDR1 and CDR2 (germline): DFQATT, SNEGSKA (reference sequence). In DNA, the CDR3 is TGCAGTGCTAGAGATTTGGAAAGCGGGAGTGCTCCATACAATGAGCAGTTCTTC. This sequence encodes CSARDLESGSAPYNEQFF.

This clonotype showed up many times. The chain employs TRBV7-2 and TRBJ2-1, with no clear D. Germline V gene sequence: CDR1 SGHTA, CDR2 FQGNSA. V was pared by 4 bases and J by 3 bases, with 19 bases between. The CDR3 has 17 residues. The CDR3 region has the DNA TGTGCCAGCAGCTCCCCCCGCCTCCTGCGCCTCTACAATGAGCAGTTCTTC. It encodes CASSSPRLLRLYNEQFF.

Many counts were recorded for this clonotype. This chain uses TRBV10-3 with TRBJ1-3; the match to TRBD1 covers 12 bases. Losses at the gene ends were 6 bases for V and 0 bases for J; bases not matched to a gene: 9. Germline CDR1 reads ENHRY; CDR2 reads SYGVKD. CDR3 length: 18 residues. The CDR3 DNA reads as TGTGCCATCAGCCTGGGACAGGGGGCCCGTCTCTCTGGAAACACCATATATTTT. Amino acids: CAISLGQGARLSGNTIYF.